This entry features one T cell receptor beta chain sequence. These data originate in a study of blood T cell repertoires in COVID-19. Study-wide context: PBMCs, B-cell-depleted T cells, or T cells were the source of the cDNA or gDNA that made up the material.

Authors' analysis steps: Reference gene primer amplification in the assay estimated nucleated cell counts. This table comes from immunoSEQ multiplex PCR, and its TCRdb copy is limited to in-frame clones, with some not included. The V and J calls and the clone size are those of that table, but D and trimming were determined from the DNA. The sample contains 150,000 to 200,000 clones, roughly 90% of which appear only once. The CDR3 spans 16 residues. CDR1 and CDR2 (germline): MGHRA, YSYEKL. With V trimmed by 2 bases and J by 2 bases, 7 bases remained unmatched. What was sequenced was PBMCs or T cells enriched from blood (not recorded which). The source of this sequence is a human donor with acute COVID-19. The donor label of this sample is uncertain. The J gene is TRBJ1-2, the V gene TRBV4-1, with 8 bases lining up with TRBD1. CDR3 loop: CASSQPGQGLNYGYTF. CDR3 nucleotide sequence: TGCGCCAGCAGCCAACCTGGACAGGGTCTAAACTATGGCTACACCTTC.